The rows below give T cell receptor beta chains drawn from one sample of a study of shared clonotypes between healthy human individuals. The table came from immunoSEQ multiplex PCR; TCRdb's copy has only in-frame clones and leaves some out. The table has 850,000 to 1,200,000 clones, about 75% seen once. The sample taken for sequencing was memory CD4+ T cells sorted from blood. The source is a man between 18 and 35 years old in good health. Both conserved end residues are part of each CDR3. A D gene is named only where the DNA matches it firmly. A row's size may be missing; if present it is once, few, many or a size class.

D,J,V,size,CDR3,DNA
-,TRBJ2-7,TRBV5-6,-,CASSLAGWGYEQYF,TGTGCCAGCAGCTTGGCCGGTTGGGGCTACGAGCAGTACTTC
-,TRBJ1-2,TRBV6-1,-,CASSEALLPNYGYTF,TGTGCCAGCAGTGAAGCGCTCTTACCTAACTATGGCTACACCTTC
-,TRBJ2-5,TRBV9,-,CASSVGYQGPETQYF,TGTGCCAGCAGCGTCGGGTACCAGGGGCCCGAGACCCAGTACTTC
-,TRBJ2-5,TRBV30,-,CAWSGGYQETQYF,TGTGCCTGGAGTGGAGGTTACCAAGAGACCCAGTACTTC
-,TRBJ2-1,TRBV30,-,CAWSDNEQFF,TGTGCCTGGAGTGACAATGAGCAGTTCTTC
TRBD2,TRBJ2-7,TRBV4-2,-,CASSQLTSGLTYEQYF,TGTGCCAGCAGCCAGTTGACTAGCGGGCTTACCTACGAGCAGTACTTC
-,TRBJ1-1,TRBV18,-,CASSPLRGPEAFF,TGTGCCAGCTCACCATTAAGGGGACCTGAAGCTTTCTTT
-,TRBJ1-5,TRBV25-1,-,CASSEEDPPPEMIQHF,TGTGCCAGCAGTGAAGAAGATCCCCCTCCGGAAATGATCCAGCATTTT
-,TRBJ1-1,TRBV5-1,-,CASSLDGRRSMNTEAFF,TGCGCCAGCAGCTTGGACGGCAGGCGATCGATGAACACTGAAGCTTTCTTT
-,TRBJ1-4,TRBV30,-,CAWSVGVTVNEKLFF,TGTGCCTGGAGTGTGGGTGTGACGGTTAATGAAAAACTGTTTTTT
-,TRBJ1-3,TRBV28,-,CASSLKTAGNTIYF,TGTGCCAGCAGTTTAAAGACAGCTGGAAACACCATATATTTT
-,TRBJ1-1,TRBV2,-,CASSEALRVSLGPKGFF,TGTGCCAGCAGTGAAGCGCTTCGGGTCAGCCTAGGCCCGAAGGGTTTCTTT
-,TRBJ2-6,TRBV6-1,-,CASREAPFSGSGANVLTF,TGTGCCAGCAGGGAAGCCCCTTTTTCAGGGTCTGGGGCCAACGTCCTGACTTTC
-,TRBJ1-2,TRBV7-2,-,CASSPPNGQGNGYGYTF,TGTGCCAGCAGCCCCCCAAACGGGCAGGGGAATGGCTATGGCTACACCTTC
-,TRBJ2-5,TRBV5-1,-,CASSLGPSGEGETQYF,TGCGCCAGCAGCTTGGGCCCCAGCGGAGAAGGAGAGACCCAGTACTTC
-,TRBJ2-7,TRBV7-8,-,CASSLLGLEQYF,TGTGCCAGCAGCCTCCTGGGTCTCGAGCAGTACTTC
-,TRBJ2-5,TRBV11-1,once,CASSSRDKHQETQYF,TGTGCCAGCAGCTCACGGGACAAACACCAAGAGACCCAGTACTTC
-,TRBJ1-3,TRBV9,-,CASRPGGNSGNTIYF,TGTGCCAGCAGGCCTGGGGGGAACTCTGGAAACACCATATATTTT
-,TRBJ2-2,TRBV5-6,-,CASIGSDRRTGELFF,TGTGCCAGCATAGGATCTGACAGGCGCACCGGGGAGCTGTTTTTT
-,TRBJ2-7,TRBV29-1,once,CSVGQHYEQYF,TGCAGCGTTGGACAACACTACGAGCAGTACTTC
TRBD1,TRBJ2-5,TRBV19,-,CASSEYRGQETQYF,TGTGCCAGTAGTGAATACAGGGGGCAAGAGACCCAGTACTTC
TRBD1,TRBJ1-5,TRBV6-5,few,CASGRTGGNQPQHF,TGTGCCAGCGGGAGGACAGGGGGCAATCAGCCCCAGCATTTT
-,TRBJ1-2,TRBV29-1,-,CSVVVGPSYGYTF,TGCAGCGTTGTTGTGGGGCCGAGCTATGGCTACACCTTC
-,TRBJ2-5,TRBV14,-,CASSQWAQTQYF,TGTGCCAGCAGCCAATGGGCGCAGACCCAGTACTTC
TRBD2,TRBJ2-7,TRBV14,few,CASSQVASGLFRYEQYF,TGTGCCAGCAGCCAAGTGGCTAGCGGGCTCTTTCGTTACGAGCAGTACTTC
TRBD1,TRBJ1-2,TRBV5-1,-,CASSRDRANYGYTF,TGCGCCAGCAGCCGGGACAGGGCTAACTATGGCTACACCTTC
TRBD2,TRBJ2-2,TRBV19,-,CASKGGLAGGPGELFF,TGTGCCAGTAAGGGGGGACTAGCGGGCGGACCCGGGGAGCTGTTTTTT
-,TRBJ2-3,TRBV25-1,few,CASSHPGGDTQYF,TGTGCCAGCAGTCACCCTGGGGGGGATACGCAGTATTTT
TRBD2,TRBJ2-7,TRBV30,-,CAWSVGGGAPYEQYF,TGTGCCTGGAGTGTGGGGGGGGGTGCTCCCTACGAGCAGTACTTC
-,TRBJ2-7,TRBV5-8,-,CASSLRQGRNEQYF,TGTGCCAGCAGCTTAAGGCAGGGGCGCAACGAGCAGTACTTC
TRBD2,TRBJ2-2,TRBV29-1,-,CSAGTSGSSGELFF,TGCAGCGCCGGGACTAGCGGGAGTTCCGGGGAGCTGTTTTTT
-,TRBJ1-4,TRBV4-1,-,CASSQDTRGRLREKLFF,TGCGCCAGCAGCCAAGATACTCGAGGCCGCCTTAGGGAAAAACTGTTTTTT
TRBD2,TRBJ2-3,TRBV27,-,CASKEGGGGPATQYF,TGTGCCAGCAAGGAGGGGGGCGGGGGGCCCGCTACGCAGTATTTT
-,TRBJ2-3,TRBV18,-,CASSRPDTQYF,TGTGCCAGCTCACGCCCGGATACGCAGTATTTT
-,TRBJ1-6,TRBV9,once,CASSVEGGPLHF,TGTGCCAGCAGCGTAGAGGGGGGACCCCTCCACTTT
TRBD2,TRBJ2-1,TRBV15,-,CATSRGTGTSGYNEQFF,TGTGCCACCAGCAGAGGCACCGGGACTAGCGGATACAATGAGCAGTTCTTC
-,TRBJ1-1,TRBV19,few,CASKREGDNTEAFF,TGTGCCAGTAAACGAGAGGGGGATAACACTGAAGCTTTCTTT
TRBD1,TRBJ1-4,TRBV6-4,-,CASPRSWTGPFEKLFF,TGTGCCAGTCCCCGGTCATGGACAGGGCCTTTTGAAAAACTGTTTTTT
TRBD2,TRBJ2-2,TRBV7-9,many,CASSSGTSGDTGELFF,TGTGCCAGCAGCTCCGGGACTAGCGGTGACACCGGGGAGCTGTTTTTT
-,TRBJ2-5,TRBV9,-,CASSVDSLLGTQYF,TGTGCCAGCAGCGTAGATTCCCTACTAGGGACCCAGTACTTC
-,TRBJ1-6,TRBV19,once,CASSIYDNSPLHF,TGTGCCAGTAGTATCTATGATAATTCACCCCTCCACTTT
-,TRBJ2-1,TRBV5-6,-,CASSSRQASYNEQFF,TGTGCCAGCAGCTCCCGACAGGCATCCTACAATGAGCAGTTCTTC
-,TRBJ2-5,TRBV6-5,-,CASSSPPAGTQYF,TGTGCCAGCAGTTCCCCCCCAGCGGGGACCCAGTACTTC
-,TRBJ2-1,TRBV10-2,-,CASSGPLGRRLSNNEQFF,TGCGCCAGCAGTGGACCCTTGGGACGGCGCCTGTCAAACAATGAGCAGTTCTTC
TRBD2,TRBJ2-5,TRBV7-6,few,CASSLVAGRRETQYF,TGTGCCAGCAGCTTAGTAGCGGGGAGGCGGGAGACCCAGTACTTC
-,TRBJ2-4,TRBV7-9,few,CASSKGGEVTDIQYF,TGTGCCAGCAGCAAAGGGGGGGAGGTAACCGACATTCAGTACTTC
-,TRBJ1-6,TRBV6-1,-,CASGQWGSPLHF,TGTGCCAGCGGTCAATGGGGGTCACCCCTCCACTTT
TRBD2,TRBJ2-5,TRBV7-9,-,CASSLRSGGASYRQETQYF,TGTGCCAGCAGCTTAAGGTCGGGAGGGGCTAGCTACCGCCAAGAGACCCAGTACTTC
-,TRBJ1-4,TRBV11-2,once,CASSLTGTENEKLFF,TGTGCCAGCAGCCTAACAGGGACGGAAAATGAAAAACTGTTTTTT
-,TRBJ1-1,TRBV2,-,CASSVRDIRVLGEAFF,TGTGCCAGCAGTGTAAGAGACATTCGGGTCTTGGGTGAAGCTTTCTTT
TRBD1,TRBJ1-5,TRBV7-2,-,CASSYTGTASHQPQHF,TGTGCCAGCAGCTACACCGGGACAGCCTCGCATCAGCCCCAGCATTTT